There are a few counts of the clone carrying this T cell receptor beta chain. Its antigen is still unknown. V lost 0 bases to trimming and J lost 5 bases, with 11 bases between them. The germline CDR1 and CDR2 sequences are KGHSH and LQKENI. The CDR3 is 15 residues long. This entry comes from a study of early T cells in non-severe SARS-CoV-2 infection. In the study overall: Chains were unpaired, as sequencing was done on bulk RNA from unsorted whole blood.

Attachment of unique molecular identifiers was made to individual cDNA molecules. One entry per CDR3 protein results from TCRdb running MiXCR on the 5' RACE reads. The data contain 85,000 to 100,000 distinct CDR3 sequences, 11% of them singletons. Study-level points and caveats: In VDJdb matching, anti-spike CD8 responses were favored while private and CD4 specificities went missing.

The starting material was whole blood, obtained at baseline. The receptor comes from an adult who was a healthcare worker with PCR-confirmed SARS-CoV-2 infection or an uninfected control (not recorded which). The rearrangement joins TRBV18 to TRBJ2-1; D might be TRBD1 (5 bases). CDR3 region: CASSPPASGNNEQFF. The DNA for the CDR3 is TGTGCCAGCTCACCACCGGCGTCAGGGAACAATGAGCAGTTCTTC.